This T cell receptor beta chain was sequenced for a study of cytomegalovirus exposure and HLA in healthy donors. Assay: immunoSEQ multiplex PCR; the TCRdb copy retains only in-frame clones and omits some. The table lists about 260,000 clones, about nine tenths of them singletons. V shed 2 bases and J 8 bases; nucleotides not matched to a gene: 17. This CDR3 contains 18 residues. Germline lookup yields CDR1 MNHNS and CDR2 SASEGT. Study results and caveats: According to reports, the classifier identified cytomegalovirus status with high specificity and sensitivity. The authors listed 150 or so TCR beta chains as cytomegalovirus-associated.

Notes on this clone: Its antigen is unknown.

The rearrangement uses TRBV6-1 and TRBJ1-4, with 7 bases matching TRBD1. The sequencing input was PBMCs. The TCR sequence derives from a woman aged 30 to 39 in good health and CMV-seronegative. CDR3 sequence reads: CASSEMAGTANKGEKLFF. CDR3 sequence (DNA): TGTGCCAGCAGTGAAATGGCGGGGACAGCGAATAAGGGCGAAAAACTGTTTTTT.